The entry that follows covers one T cell receptor beta chain sequence. This clone may be a read error of a much larger clone one base away. Trimming removed 5 bases from V and 7 bases from J, with 8 bases in between. CDR3 length: 11 residues. By two-round multiplex PCR, the TCR beta CDR3 was amplified from genomic DNA. First-round PCR employed TRBV- and TRBJ-specific primers for each gene. Via MiXCR, TCRdb re-called the multiplex PCR reads, giving one row per CDR3 protein. The sample records roughly 38,000 distinct CDR3 sequences, approximately 25% being singletons. This specimen comes from a study of prognosis after radiotherapy for stage I lung cancer. Study information: With a biologically effective dose of at least 100 Gy, radiotherapy took the form of SBRT split into 3 to 5 fractions.

The sequenced sample was PBMCs, obtained before or after stereotactic body radiation therapy (not recorded which). The chain carries TRBV12-3 or TRBV12-4 and TRBJ1-1; D remains unclear. The TCR sequence derives from a donor over 45 with non-small cell lung cancer. CDR3 amino acids: CASSRRDEAFF. CDR3 sequence (DNA): TGTGCCAGCAGTCGGCGGGATGAAGCTTTCTTT.